The 20 T cell receptor beta chains given below trace back to one sample, sequenced in a study of long-term antiretroviral therapy in people with HIV. The libraries were made with immunoSEQ v3.0 at survey level. The repertoire was sequenced with immunoSEQ multiplex PCR; TCRdb's copy has only in-frame clones and lacks some. The sample has tens of thousands of clones; about 96% are singletons. The source material was unsorted PBMCs, sampled 6 to 6.5 years after starting antiretroviral therapy. The receptors derive from a man aged 30 to 45 with HIV.

With respect to this clone: One end of the junction is discordant with germline, which a read error may explain. The chain is built from TRBV5-4 and TRBJ2-7; the D gene is possibly TRBD1 (6 bases). The CDR3 is made up of 12 amino acids. CDR1 and CDR2 (germline): SGHNT, YYREEE (reference sequence). CDR3 coding DNA: TGCGCCAGCAGCCAAGGCAGGGGTGAGCAGTACTTC. Its translation: CASSQGRGEQYF. Combining the CDR3 with reference TRBV5-4 and TRBJ2-7 gives the whole variable domain ETGVTQSPTHLIKTRGQQVTLRCSSQSGHNTVSWYQQALGQGPQFIFQYYREEENGRGNFPPRFSGLQFPNYSSELNVNALELDDSALYLCASSQGRGEQYFGPGTRLTVT.

This chain joins TRBV5-1 and TRBJ2-5; possible D gene TRBD2, 6 bases. V gave up 4 bases and J gave up 7 bases, with 20 bases separating them. The CDR3 runs to 15 residues. From germline, CDR1 is SGHRS and CDR2 YFSETQ. CDR3 in DNA: TGCGCCAGCAGCCCCTCCCCGGGGGATCAGGGGACCCAGTACTTC. Translation: CASSPSPGDQGTQYF.

The chain carries TRBV6-5 and TRBJ1-1, with TRBD1 matching over 7 bases. CDR1 and CDR2 from the germline V gene are MNHEY and SVGAGI. V was clipped by 5 bases and J by 4 bases; unmatched bases: 7. This CDR3 is 14 amino acids long. This CDR3 reads CASSAQGYSTEAFF. The CDR3 region has the DNA TGTGCCAGCAGTGCACAGGGGTACAGCACTGAAGCTTTCTTT.

This rearrangement joins TRBV7-2 to TRBJ1-2, with D possibly TRBD1 on 5 matching bases. Germline assignment: CDR1 SGHTA and CDR2 FQGNSA. Trimming removed 5 bases at V and 4 bases at J, with 17 bases between. The CDR3 has 15 amino acids. The CDR3 is CASSAGVRVSYGYTF. DNA for the CDR3: TGTGCCAGCAGCGCAGGAGTCAGGGTTAGCTATGGCTACACCTTC.

The genes are TRBV18 and TRBJ2-1; 8 bases match TRBD2. V lost 0 bases, J lost 3 bases, and 10 bases stayed unmatched. This CDR3 region has 18 residues. Germline CDR1 and CDR2: KGHSH and LQKENI. The CDR3, as DNA: TGTGCCAGCTCACCACCGGTGGGGAGCGGGAGTATCTACAATGAGCAGTTCTTC. Its protein is CASSPPVGSGSIYNEQFF.

The table lists this clone with a count of one. CDR3 in amino acids: CASGIDRYTGELFF. The CDR3 bases are TGTGCCAGCGGAATCGACAGATACACCGGGGAGCTGTTTTTT. V is TRBV4-2 and J is TRBJ2-2; a weak D match, TRBD1 (5 bases). The germline CDR1 and CDR2 sequences are LGHNA and YNFKEQ. Trimming pared 8 bases from V and 3 bases from J, leaving 13 bases between. This CDR3 has 14 residues.

The CDR3 is CASSTSGGIQETQYF. CDR3 nucleotide sequence: TGTGCCAGCAGCACTAGCGGGGGGATTCAAGAGACCCAGTACTTC. This chain links TRBV27 with TRBJ2-5, with TRBD2 matching 12 bases. Unmatched junction bases numbered 4, after V lost 6 bases and J lost 2 bases. The CDR3 extends over 15 amino acids. CDR1 is MNHEY, CDR2 SMNVEV, per germline (reference sequence).

The chain has TRBV12-5 and TRBJ1-2; tentative D call: TRBD1 (6 bases). CDR1 is LGHNT, CDR2 FRNRAP, per germline. V lost 6 bases and J 8 bases, leaving 16 bases between the germline ends. The CDR3 has 13 amino acids. The DNA of the CDR3 is TGTGCTAGTGGGATGCCAGGGGATCGAGGCTACACCTTC. Protein: CASGMPGDRGYTF.

The table lists this clone with a count of one. The rearrangement joins TRBV4-1 to TRBJ2-7; weak D call: TRBD2 (5 bases). Trimming took off 4 bases at V and 3 bases at J, with 22 bases between the two ends. Germline CDR1 reads MGHRA; CDR2 reads YSYEKL. The CDR3 loop spans 17 amino acids. CDR3 coding DNA: TGCGCCAGCAGCCGCGCACAGCCCCGCGGCGGGCACTACGAGCAGTACTTC. It encodes CASSRAQPRGGHYEQYF.

This chain joins TRBV5-1 and TRBJ2-7, with 9 bases lining up with TRBD1. Germline V lookup: CDR1 SGHRS, CDR2 YFSETQ. The CDR3 extends over 14 amino acids. The V segment lost 3 bases and the J segment 4 bases; nucleotides outside the gene matches: 5. The DNA of the CDR3 is TGCGCCAGCAGCTCTCGGGACAGGGCTTACGAGCAGTACTTC. Encoded protein: CASSSRDRAYEQYF.

This chain uses TRBV19 with TRBJ1-2; 7 bases map to TRBD1. The CDR3 covers 15 residues. The germline CDR1 and CDR2 sequences are LNHDA and SQIVND (reference sequence). Trimming took 5 bases from V and 2 from J; bases not matched to a gene: 8. CDR3 loop: CASSARDRSNYGYTF. The CDR3 DNA follows: TGTGCCAGTAGTGCGAGGGACAGATCCAACTATGGCTACACCTTC. Using reference TRBV19 and TRBJ1-2 for the parts outside the CDR3, the full variable domain is DGGITQSPKYLFRKEGQNVTLSCEQNLNHDAMYWYRQDPGQGLRLIYYSQIVNDFQKGDIAEGYSVSREKKESFPLTVTSAQKNPTAFYLCASSARDRSNYGYTFGSGTRLTVV.

This clone appeared a single time. This chain connects TRBV11-1 to TRBJ1-2; D not certain. The CDR3 sequence is 13 residues long. Germline V lookup: CDR1 SGHAT, CDR2 FQDESV (reference sequence). V gave up 4 bases and J gave up 6 bases, with 12 bases separating them. CDR3: CASSSRQVHGYTF. As DNA, the CDR3 is TGTGCCAGCAGCTCGAGACAAGTTCATGGCTACACCTTC.

V usage is TRBV10-3 and J usage is TRBJ2-1; weak D call: TRBD2 (7 bases). The CDR3 covers 12 residues. From germline, CDR1 is ENHRY and CDR2 SYGVKD. The V gene lost 9 bases and the J gene lost 11 bases, with 17 bases spanning the gap. CDR3 sequence (DNA): TGTGCCATAAGGGGGAGGGGGGCTCAGCAGTTCTTC. Translated: CAIRGRGAQQFF.

This sequence joins TRBV7-2 and TRBJ2-1; possible D gene TRBD1, 5 bases. CDR1 SGHTA and CDR2 FQGNSA come from the germline V gene. V was shortened by 5 bases and J by 10 bases, with 12 bases between the two germline ends. The CDR3 is 12 residues long. The CDR3 DNA is TGTGCCAGCAGCCCGGACACAAGCGAGCAGTTCTTC. Translated: CASSPDTSEQFF.

The CDR3 DNA reads TGTGCCAGCAGTGAAGCCAGTGAATATACGCAGTATTTT. Residues: CASSEASEYTQYF. This chain connects TRBV6-4 to TRBJ2-3; D remains unclear. The germline CDR1 and CDR2 sequences are MRHNA and SNTAGT. The V and J ends lost 3 bases and 7 bases respectively, with 11 bases between them. The CDR3 is 13 residues long.

V usage is TRBV19 and J usage is TRBJ1-2; D call uncertain. The CDR3 spans 16 residues. V lost 7 bases to trimming and J lost 5 bases, with 23 bases between them. Germline V gene lookup returns CDR1 LNHDA and CDR2 SQIVND (reference sequence). The CDR3: CASNPFSGVVGYGYTF. CDR3 coding DNA: TGTGCCAGTAATCCCTTCTCCGGGGTAGTGGGATATGGCTACACCTTC. Full variable domain (remainder filled in from reference TRBV19 and TRBJ1-2): DGGITQSPKYLFRKEGQNVTLSCEQNLNHDAMYWYRQDPGQGLRLIYYSQIVNDFQKGDIAEGYSVSREKKESFPLTVTSAQKNPTAFYLCASNPFSGVVGYGYTFGSGTRLTVV.

V is TRBV5-4 and J is TRBJ1-3; D remains ambiguous. Trimming shortened V by 4 bases and J by 0 bases, and 11 bases separated the two germline ends. The CDR3 totals 15 residues. Germline V gene data show CDR1 as SGHNT and CDR2 as YYREEE (reference sequence). Here the CDR3 DNA reads TGTGCCAGCAGCATGGGCGGGATCTCTGGAAACACCATATATTTT. As protein: CASSMGGISGNTIYF.

Only one count was recorded for this clone. Written as DNA, the CDR3 is TGTGCCAGCAATTTTGAGGCCAGAAGCTATGGCTACACCTTC. This translates into CASNFEARSYGYTF. The rearrangement joins TRBV7-9 to TRBJ1-2, with D uncertain. The length of the CDR3 is 14 residues. Deletions cut 7 bases from V and 4 bases from J, with 16 bases between. Per germline, CDR1 SEHNR and CDR2 FQNEAQ (reference sequence).

V gene TRBV19 combines with J gene TRBJ2-7; TRBD2 aligns across 10 bases. V gave up 8 bases and J gave up 3 bases; unmatched junction bases: 7. This CDR3 has 14 residues. CDR1 LNHDA and CDR2 SQIVND come from the germline V gene (reference sequence). Here the CDR3 DNA reads TGTGCCAGTTCGATAGCGGGGGGCTACTACGAGCAGTACTTC. Its translation: CASSIAGGYYEQYF.

The chain recombines TRBV7-9 with TRBJ1-3; D not certain. CDR3 length: 14 residues. Per the germline V gene, CDR1 is SEHNR and CDR2 is FQNEAQ (reference sequence). Trimming took off 2 bases at V and 2 bases at J, with 7 bases between the two ends. CDR3 DNA: TGTGCCAGCAGCTTACCCGGAACTGGAAACACCATATATTTT. Translated: CASSLPGTGNTIYF.